This TCR beta chain was profiled in a study of T cell clonotyping in hematopoietic cell transplantation. Assay: immunoSEQ multiplex PCR; the TCRdb copy retains only in-frame clones and omits some. The sample lists 8,400 or so clones; 66% were seen once. The CDR3 length is 16 residues. CDR1 and CDR2 (germline): SGDLS, YYNGEE. V shed 1 base, J shed 3 bases, and the junction held 4 bases outside the gene matches. Of note for this clone: Antigen unknown.

Recipients were bled about 28 days pretransplant and at posttransplant days 30, 100, 180. Study-wide points: No sorting was done, leaving CD4 and CD8 contributions mixed. At the given depth, recipient repertoires were over 97% de novo clonotypes. After transplant, recipient diversity fell while pathologically expanded clonotypes grew through day 180.

The receptor comes from a male patient aged 55 to 69 who had an allogeneic stem cell transplant from an unrelated donor, so the T cells may come from the graft donor. Some clones in this sample may be carry-over from other donors' samples. V is TRBV9 and J is TRBJ1-2; TRBD1 aligns across 12 bases. The input for sequencing was peripheral blood mononuclear cells, taken 100 days after allogeneic stem cell transplant. CDR3 amino acids: CASSVRGTGGDYGYTF. The CDR3 DNA follows: TGTGCCAGCAGCGTACGGGGGACAGGGGGCGACTATGGCTACACCTTC. Full variable domain (missing parts from reference TRBV9 and TRBJ1-2): DSGVTQTPKHLITATGQRVTLRCSPRSGDLSVYWYQQSLDQGLQFLIQYYNGEERAKGNILERFSAQQFPDLHSELNLSSLELGDSALYFCASSVRGTGGDYGYTFGSGTRLTVV.